These T cell receptor beta chains were read from a single sample in a study of T cells in tuberculosis. Sequencing used immunoSEQ multiplex PCR; TCRdb keeps in-frame clones, though not all of them. The table records 20,000 to 25,000 clones, around 89% of them present only once. Sequencing was done on a sample of PBMCs. The receptors were sampled from a donor aged 10-30 years with latent tuberculosis or without tuberculosis infection. Each CDR3 is given with its conserved first and last residue. D genes are given only for firm matches. Clone sizes are given selectively: once, few, many, or a class where the clone is expanded.

CDR3nt,CDR3aa,abundance,d_gene,j_gene,v_gene
TGCGCCAGCAGTCAATCTGACTCCGGACAGTGCGATCGAAAACTGTTTTTT,CASSQSDSGQCDRKLFF,few,.,TRBJ1-4,TRBV23-1
TGTGCCAGCAGAAACCGGGACAGCTACCACGAGCAGTACTTC,CASRNRDSYHEQYF,.,TRBD1,TRBJ2-7,TRBV28
TGTGCCAGTAGTATCTCGCAGGGCCACACTGAAGCTTTCTTT,CASSISQGHTEAFF,.,.,TRBJ1-1,TRBV19
TGTGCCAGCAGCTCACTGCCGGGGATCTATGGCTACACCTTC,CASSSLPGIYGYTF,.,.,TRBJ1-2,TRBV5-5
TGTGCCATACGGGCGGGCACTGGGGGGGAAAAACTGTTTTTT,CAIRAGTGGEKLFF,.,.,TRBJ1-4,TRBV28
TGTGCCAGCAGTGATGAGCGCCCCGCAAGGTTCTTC,CASSDERPARFF,.,.,TRBJ2-1,TRBV2
TGTGCCAGCAGCTTAATATTAGATGGACAGGGGGAACCCCTCCACTTT,CASSLILDGQGEPLHF,.,TRBD1,TRBJ1-6,TRBV7-2
TGTGCCATCAGTGAGTCCGGGAGCATGAACACTGAAGCTTTCTTT,CAISESGSMNTEAFF,.,.,TRBJ1-1,TRBV10-3
TGTGCCAGCAGTGAGTCCCGTCGTCGGGAGACGAATGAAAAACTGTTTTTT,CASSESRRRETNEKLFF,.,.,TRBJ1-4,TRBV6-4
TGTGCCACAGGACAGGCCAATCAGCCCCAGCATTTT,CATGQANQPQHF,.,TRBD1,TRBJ1-5,TRBV19
TGTGCCAGTAGTATAAGAGGGGGCCCCTCCTACAATGAGCAGTTCTTC,CASSIRGGPSYNEQFF,.,TRBD1,TRBJ2-1,TRBV19
TGTGCCAGCACCTATAGCGTCAGCTCCTACGAGCAGTACTTC,CASTYSVSSYEQYF,.,.,TRBJ2-7,TRBV28
TGTGCCAGCAGCTTTTTAGGTAGCTCTCTCTACGAGCAGTACTTC,CASSFLGSSLYEQYF,.,.,TRBJ2-7,TRBV11-2
TGTGCCAGCGGGGGGGGACCGGCCACCCCAGCTTTCTTT,CASGGGPATPAFF,.,.,TRBJ1-1,TRBV5-8
TGTGCCAGCAGTTTATTTGCCGGGACAGGGGGCTTCTTGAACACTGAAGCTTTCTTT,CASSLFAGTGGFLNTEAFF,.,TRBD1,TRBJ1-1,TRBV27
TGTGCCAGCAGCTTGAGTGGGGACTCCGGGCGGGGTCAGCCCCAGCATTTT,CASSLSGDSGRGQPQHF,.,.,TRBJ1-5,TRBV5-8
TGTGCCAGCAGCCCCTACCCAGGGTATCAGCCCCAGCATTTT,CASSPYPGYQPQHF,.,.,TRBJ1-5,TRBV5-8
TGCGCCAGCAGCCCCGGGAGCGCGAAGACTGAAGCTTTCTTT,CASSPGSAKTEAFF,.,.,TRBJ1-1,TRBV4-1
TGTGCCAGCAGCAGGGGCCCCTACGAGCAGTACTTC,CASSRGPYEQYF,.,.,TRBJ2-7,TRBV11-2
TGTGCCAGTAGCTTGGCCTCATTCTCGGGATATGGCTACACCTTC,CASSLASFSGYGYTF,.,.,TRBJ1-2,TRBV5-4
TGTGCCAGCAGCCGTATTAGGGGATGGAAGGGGGACACTGAAGCTTTCTTT,CASSRIRGWKGDTEAFF,.,.,TRBJ1-1,TRBV5-6
TGTGCCAGTAGTACGGACAGGGCCCAGAATCAGCCCCAGCATTTT,CASSTDRAQNQPQHF,.,TRBD1,TRBJ1-5,TRBV19
TGCAGCGTTGAAGCCCTTTGGGGGGAGTACTTC,CSVEALWGEYF,.,.,TRBJ2-7,TRBV29-1
TGTGCCAGCAGGCCCAGGGGGCAGGTGAATGAGCAGTTCTTC,CASRPRGQVNEQFF,.,TRBD1,TRBJ2-1,TRBV28
TGTGCCAGCAGCTTAGAGCGGGCCGGCACAGATACGCAGTATTTT,CASSLERAGTDTQYF,.,.,TRBJ2-3,TRBV7-2
TGTGCCACCAGCAGTTCAGGGGCTCAGCCCCAGCATTTT,CATSSSGAQPQHF,.,.,TRBJ1-5,TRBV15
TGTGCCAGAAGCTTAGCACAGGATTTTAATCAGCCCCAGCATTTT,CARSLAQDFNQPQHF,.,.,TRBJ1-5,TRBV5-3
TGTGCCAGCAGCTTGGCCCCGACAGGGGGCTATTCCTACGAGCAGTACTTC,CASSLAPTGGYSYEQYF,.,TRBD1,TRBJ2-7,TRBV5-6
TGTGCCAGCAGTTGGGGAGGCACTGAAGCTTTCTTT,CASSWGGTEAFF,.,.,TRBJ1-1,TRBV2
TGTGCCAGCTCACCACCGAGGCCCCAATCTGGAAACACCATATATTTT,CASSPPRPQSGNTIYF,.,.,TRBJ1-3,TRBV18
TGCGCCAGCAGCCAATGGGGGAGCGGGGGTTCACCCCTCCACTTT,CASSQWGSGGSPLHF,.,.,TRBJ1-6,TRBV4-1
TGTGCCACGACCTCCCTCGGGGGAAACACCATATATTTT,CATTSLGGNTIYF,.,.,TRBJ1-3,TRBV9